This TCR beta chain was recovered during a study of T cell changes during pregnancy in multiple sclerosis. The table came from immunoSEQ multiplex PCR; TCRdb's copy has only in-frame clones and leaves some out. The sample lists over 20,000 clones, more than 75% seen once, with 7.5% to 8% in the top ten. V was clipped by 10 bases and J by 4 bases, with 13 bases between them. The CDR3 runs to 12 residues. The germline gives CDR1 LGHNT, CDR2 FRNRAP. The clonotype was recovered from a female donor with multiple sclerosis, enrolled in a pregnancy study. V is TRBV12-5 and J is TRBJ1-1; TRBD1 is a possible D gene (6 bases). Source: CD8+ T cells from peripheral blood mononuclear cells, taken before pregnancy. CDR3 sequence (DNA): TGTGCTACTATACAGGGTAGCACTGAAGCTTTCTTT. Its protein is CATIQGSTEAFF. Filled out from reference TRBV12-5 and TRBJ1-1, the complete variable domain reads DARVTQTPRHKVTEMGQEVTMRCQPILGHNTVFWYRQTMMQGLELLAYFRNRAPLDDSGMPKDRFSAEMPDATLATLKIQPSEPRDSAVYFCATIQGSTEAFFGQGTRLTVV.